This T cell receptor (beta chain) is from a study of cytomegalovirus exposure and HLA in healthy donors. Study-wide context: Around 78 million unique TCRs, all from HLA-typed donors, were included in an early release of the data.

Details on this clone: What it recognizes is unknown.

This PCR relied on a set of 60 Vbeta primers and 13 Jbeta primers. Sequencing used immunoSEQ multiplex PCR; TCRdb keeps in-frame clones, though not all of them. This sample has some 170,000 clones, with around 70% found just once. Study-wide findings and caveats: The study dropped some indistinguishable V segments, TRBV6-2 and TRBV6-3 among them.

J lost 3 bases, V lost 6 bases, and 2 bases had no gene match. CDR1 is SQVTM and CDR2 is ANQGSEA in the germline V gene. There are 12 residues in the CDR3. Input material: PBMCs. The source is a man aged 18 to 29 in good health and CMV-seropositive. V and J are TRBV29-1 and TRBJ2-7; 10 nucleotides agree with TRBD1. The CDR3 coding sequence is TGCAGCGTGGGACAGGGGATCTACGAGCAGTACGTC. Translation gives CSVGQGIYEQYV.